The rows below give T cell receptor beta chains drawn from one sample of a study of cytomegalovirus exposure and HLA in healthy donors. The protocol was immunoSEQ multiplex PCR, while the TCRdb copy is restricted to in-frame clones and leaves out a portion. The profile shows about 160,000 clones, 80% of them singletons. Sequenced sample: PBMCs. The receptors were gathered from a male donor in good health and CMV-seropositive. CDR3s include the opening cysteine and the closing phenylalanine or tryptophan. A D gene is named only where the DNA matches it firmly. Size tells how often a clone was seen (once, few, many) or the class of an expanded clone, and some rows leave it out.

-	TRBV28	TRBJ2-3	TRBD2	CASSRVAGDSRTQYF	TGTGCCAGCTCCAGGGTAGCGGGGGATAGTCGTACGCAGTATTTT
once	TRBV6-1	TRBJ2-7	-	CASSEAGPSTTRREQYF	TGTGCCAGCAGTGAAGCGGGGCCCAGCACCACAAGACGCGAGCAGTACTTC
few	TRBV5-4	TRBJ2-7	TRBD1	CASSPKGAATYEQYF	TGTGCCAGCAGCCCCAAGGGGGCGGCGACCTACGAGCAGTACTTC
-	TRBV28	TRBJ2-7	-	CASRELPYEQYF	TGTGCCAGCAGAGAGCTCCCCTACGAGCAGTACTTC
-	TRBV6-5	TRBJ1-2	-	CASSPDSSYGYTF	TGTGCCAGCAGCCCAGACAGTTCCTATGGCTACACCTTC
-	TRBV5-6	TRBJ1-3	-	CASSPATGSGNTIYF	TGTGCCAGCAGCCCCGCCACAGGGTCTGGAAACACCATATATTTT
-	TRBV11-2	TRBJ2-7	TRBD2	CASSLVSGTSGSYEQYF	TGTGCCAGCAGCTTAGTTTCTGGGACTAGCGGGTCCTACGAGCAGTACTTC
-	TRBV11-1	TRBJ2-7	-	CASSPQDPYEQYF	TGTGCCAGCAGCCCACAGGACCCCTACGAGCAGTACTTC
-	TRBV7-8	TRBJ2-5	-	CASGGKRYPETQYF	TGTGCCAGCGGCGGTAAGAGGTACCCAGAGACCCAGTACTTC
-	TRBV19	TRBJ2-7	-	CASSIDLRAKGYEQYF	TGTGCCAGTAGTATAGATCTCAGGGCGAAGGGGTACGAGCAGTACTTC
-	TRBV11-3	TRBJ2-4	TRBD1	CAARQGLVYLAKNIQYF	TGTGCCGCTAGACAGGGATTAGTGTACCTAGCCAAAAACATTCAGTACTTC
-	TRBV30	TRBJ1-2	TRBD1	CAWIQGAWGYTF	TGTGCCTGGATACAGGGGGCTTGGGGCTACACCTTC
few	TRBV19	TRBJ2-1	TRBD2	CASSIRREFHNEQFF	TGTGCCAGTAGTATTCGGCGGGAGTTTCACAATGAGCAGTTCTTC
-	TRBV19	TRBJ1-1	-	CASSPRREWVTEAFF	TGTGCCAGTAGTCCCCGGAGGGAATGGGTCACTGAAGCTTTCTTT
-	TRBV6-1	TRBJ1-6	TRBD1	CASSGDRKSSYNSPLHF	TGTGCCAGCAGTGGGGACAGAAAGAGCTCCTATAATTCACCCCTCCACTTT
-	TRBV2	TRBJ2-5	TRBD1	CASSGQGQGSEYF	TGTGCCAGCAGTGGCCAGGGACAGGGTTCGGAGTACTTC
-	TRBV5-1	TRBJ1-1	-	CASSLRASRQGNTEAFF	TGCGCCAGCAGCCTCCGTGCGTCCCGCCAGGGGAACACTGAAGCTTTCTTT
-	TRBV11-2	TRBJ1-2	TRBD1	CASSLGRQGRIYGYTF	TGTGCCAGCAGCTTAGGACGACAGGGGAGGATTTATGGCTACACCTTC
-	TRBV7-9	TRBJ1-6	TRBD1	CASSDRGSNSPLHF	TGTGCCAGTTCGGACAGGGGGTCTAATTCACCCCTCCACTTT
-	TRBV5-6	TRBJ2-1	TRBD1	CASSAGQGFTYNEQFF	TGTGCCAGCAGCGCTGGACAGGGATTTACTTACAATGAGCAGTTCTTC
-	TRBV14	TRBJ2-2	-	CASSQSWNTGELFF	TGTGCCAGCAGCCAAAGCTGGAACACCGGGGAGCTGTTTTTT
few	TRBV18	TRBJ2-2	TRBD1	CASSPSTGATGELFF	TGTGCCAGCTCACCATCGACAGGGGCCACCGGGGAGCTGTTTTTT
-	TRBV7-6	TRBJ2-1	-	CASSREDSSYNEQFF	TGTGCCAGCAGCAGAGAAGACAGCTCCTACAATGAGCAGTTCTTC
-	TRBV5-1	TRBJ2-2	TRBD1	CASSVGQGYTGELFF	TGCGCCAGCAGCGTGGGACAGGGGTACACCGGGGAGCTGTTTTTT
few	TRBV28	TRBJ2-7	TRBD2	CASTPGRRARGGYEQYF	TGTGCCAGCACCCCCGGCAGGAGGGCTCGGGGGGGCTACGAGCAGTACTTC
-	TRBV6-6	TRBJ2-7	-	CASSPAAYEQYF	TGTGCCAGCAGTCCTGCGGCCTACGAGCAGTACTTC
-	TRBV28	TRBJ1-5	-	CASKKTGYSNQPQHF	TGTGCCAGTAAGAAAACAGGTTATAGCAATCAGCCCCAGCATTTT
-	TRBV6-5	TRBJ1-3	-	CASSYGQGSGNTIYF	TGTGCCAGCAGTTACGGGCAGGGGAGTGGAAACACCATATATTTT
-	TRBV6-1	TRBJ2-1	-	CAIAASQFRNEQFF	TGTGCCATCGCGGCTAGCCAATTCAGGAATGAGCAGTTCTTC